This T cell receptor (beta chain) was identified in a study of response to subunit inactivated influenza vaccine. Whole-study findings and limits: Every seasonal influenza vaccination brings in few new T cells, the authors suggested.

MiXCR, run by TCRdb on the RT-PCR reads, gives a single entry per CDR3 protein. The data hold about 530,000 distinct CDR3 sequences, with 10% to 15% observed a single time. This clonotype came up a few times. Its antigen is still unknown. Germline CDR1 and CDR2: SGHTA and FQGTGA. With V trimmed by 5 bases and J by 2 bases, 6 bases remained unmatched. The CDR3 contains 15 residues. The rearrangement links TRBV7-3 to TRBJ2-5; 9 nucleotides line up with TRBD1. The sequence was collected from a man between 45 and 60 years old who received an inactivated influenza vaccine. The sequenced sample was PBMCs from blood, obtained on the day of vaccination. The CDR3 DNA sequence: TGTGCCAGCAGCCCCAACGGACAGGGGCAAGAGACCCAGTACTTC. Translation: CASSPNGQGQETQYF.